This passage covers 26 T cell receptor beta chains from one sample sequenced in a study of OX40 agonist ivuxolimab in advanced cancers. TCRdb keeps only in-frame clones here, not all; method: immunoSEQ multiplex PCR. The sample comprises 65,000 to 75,000 clones, about 85% of which are singletons, and 2% rests with the top ten. The specimen was CD4+ or CD8+ T cells sorted from blood, collected in a trial of the OX40 agonist ivuxolimab. All receptors derive from an adult with an advanced solid tumor such as melanoma, head and neck, liver or kidney cancer.

V is TRBV6-5 and J is TRBJ1-4, with D possibly being TRBD1 (6 bases). Trimming shortened V by 0 bases and J by 9 bases, and 14 bases separated the two germline ends. The CDR3 is 15 amino acids. The germline V gene encodes CDR1 MNHEY and CDR2 SVGAGI. CDR3: CASSYSQTGPQKLFF. As DNA, the CDR3 is TGTGCCAGCAGTTACTCACAGACAGGCCCTCAAAAACTGTTTTTT.

The J gene is TRBJ1-4, the V gene TRBV7-2, with D perhaps matching TRBD1 (5 bases). Germline CDR1 SGHTA, CDR2 FQGNSA. The V end lost 6 bases, the J end lost 8 bases, and 10 bases lay between the germline ends. The CDR3 is 12 residues long. CDR3 DNA sequence: TGTGCCAGCAGTAACCGGGGGGAAAAACTGTTTTTT. Translating gives CASSNRGEKLFF.

V and J are TRBV6-5 and TRBJ2-5, with D possibly matching TRBD1 (6 bases). The assigned J gene may be wrong: the sequence end matches TRBJ2-7 better. The germline CDR1 and CDR2 sequences are MNHEY and SVGAGI. CDR3 length: 16 residues. As DNA, the CDR3 is TGTGCCAGCAGTTACTCGACAGGCCCGCTTGGGTACGAGCAGTACTTC. It encodes CASSYSTGPLGYEQYF.

The sample holds one count of this clone. This chain uses TRBV5-4 with TRBJ2-5; 12 bases agree with TRBD2. Germline V gene data show CDR1 as SGHNT and CDR2 as YYREEE (reference sequence). J lost 5 bases, V lost 4 bases, and 15 bases had no gene match. This CDR3 spans 18 amino acids. CDR3 nucleotide sequence: TGTGCCAGCAGCCTTCGTCGGGCTAGCGGGAGGGCCGGGGAGACCCAGTACTTC. Protein sequence: CASSLRRASGRAGETQYF.

In this sample, this clone turned up once. The chain has TRBV5-4 and TRBJ1-1; 8 nucleotides match TRBD1. V lost 5 bases and J lost 5; bases outside the gene matches: 8. The CDR3 extends over 14 amino acids. Germline-derived CDR1 and CDR2 are SGHNT and YYREEE (reference sequence). The CDR3 sequence is CASRLDRGSTEAFF. In nucleotides, the CDR3 is TGTGCCAGCAGACTTGACAGGGGAAGTACTGAAGCTTTCTTT.

V is TRBV2 and J is TRBJ1-1, with TRBD1 as a possible D gene (5 bases). V shed 5 bases and J shed 4 bases, with 11 bases lying between them. The CDR3 length is 13 residues. Germline assignment: CDR1 SNHLY and CDR2 FYNNEI. CDR3 nucleotide sequence: TGTGCCAGCAGTAGACAGTCGGGCACTGAAGCTTTCTTT. Translated, it gives CASSRQSGTEAFF.

The V call is TRBV5-1, the J call TRBJ1-1; D might be TRBD1 (5 bases). CDR1 SGHRS and CDR2 YFSETQ come from the germline V gene. This CDR3 comprises 14 residues. Trimming cost V 1 base and J 8 bases, with 15 bases left between them. This CDR3 reads CASSLRDSTNEAFF. DNA of the CDR3: TGCGCCAGCAGCTTGCGTGACAGCACTAACGAAGCTTTCTTT.

Comment on this clone: Relative to the germline gene, one junction end is altered; a read error may explain this. The chain links TRBV7-7 to TRBJ1-1; D is ambiguous. The germline V gene has CDR1 SSHAT and CDR2 FNYEAQ (reference sequence). The CDR3 sequence is 13 residues long. CDR3 protein: CASSSRMNTEAFF. CDR3 coding DNA: TGTGCTAGCAGCTCCCGTATGAACACTGAAGCTTTCTTT.

This chain connects TRBV6-6 to TRBJ1-6, with D tentatively TRBD1 (5 bases). V dropped 2 bases and J dropped 5 bases, with 13 bases sitting between them. The CDR3 has 16 amino acids. The V gene's germline CDR1 is MNHNY and CDR2 SVGAGI (reference sequence). For the CDR3, the DNA is TGTGCCAGCAGTTACCTGGGGCTCCGGGATAATTCACCCCTCCACTTT. It translates to CASSYLGLRDNSPLHF.

V and J are TRBV4-1 and TRBJ2-7; 9 bases match TRBD1. V gave up 3 bases and J gave up 7 bases; unmatched junction bases: 22. Germline CDR1 and CDR2: MGHRA and YSYEKL. The CDR3 loop spans 19 amino acids. This chain's CDR3 is CASSHHTRVTGQGMGEQYF. The CDR3 DNA reads as TGCGCCAGCAGCCACCACACAAGGGTGACGGGACAGGGCATGGGGGAGCAGTACTTC.

The chain couples TRBV18 to TRBJ1-1; no definite D call. Germline V gives CDR1 KGHSH, CDR2 LQKENI. V dropped 2 bases and J dropped 0 bases, with 7 bases sitting between them. The CDR3 loop spans 14 amino acids. In DNA form, the CDR3 reads TGTGCCAGCTCACCATCCCAGGTGAACACTGAAGCTTTCTTT. Translation: CASSPSQVNTEAFF. Using reference TRBV18 and TRBJ1-1 for the parts outside the CDR3, the full variable domain is NAGVMQNPRHLVRRRGQEARLRCSPMKGHSHVYWYRQLPEEGLKFMVYLQKENIIDESGMPKERFSAEFPKEGPSILRIQQVVRGDSAAYFCASSPSQVNTEAFFGQGTRLTVV.

The chain links TRBV7-8 to TRBJ1-2, with TRBD1 matching 7 bases. From germline, CDR1 is SGHVS and CDR2 FQNEAQ. The trim removed 5 bases at V and 8 bases at J, leaving 8 bases unmatched. CDR3 length: 13 amino acids. The CDR3 reads CASSADRALGYTF. Here the CDR3 DNA reads TGTGCCAGCAGCGCCGACAGGGCACTGGGCTACACCTTC.

The chain's CDR3 is CASSMDPATQYF. The CDR3 DNA reads TGTGCCAGTAGTATGGACCCCGCCACCCAGTACTTC. This chain links TRBV19 with TRBJ2-5; no clear D gene. The ends were cut back, 3 bases at V and 8 bases at J, with 10 bases in the middle. Per the germline V gene, CDR1 is LNHDA and CDR2 is SQIVND (reference sequence). There are 12 residues in the CDR3.

The chain is built from TRBV5-1 and TRBJ2-3, with D possibly being TRBD1 or TRBD2 (5 bases each). Deletions cut 6 bases from V and 3 bases from J, with 14 bases between. CDR1 and CDR2 (germline): SGHRS, YFSETQ. The CDR3 covers 14 residues. CDR3 sequence: CASNRDPGTDTQYF. In DNA form, the CDR3 reads TGCGCCAGCAACCGGGACCCTGGGACAGATACGCAGTATTTT. Drawing the rest from reference TRBV5-1 and TRBJ2-3, the complete variable domain is KAGVTQTPRYLIKTRGQQVTLSCSPISGHRSVSWYQQTPGQGLQFLFEYFSETQRNKGNFPGRFSGRQFSNSRSEMNVSTLELGDSALYLCASNRDPGTDTQYFGPGTRLTVL.

The chain recombines TRBV6-1 with TRBJ2-1, with D perhaps matching TRBD1 (5 bases). V was trimmed by 10 bases and J by 2 bases, leaving 6 bases between them. Germline V gene data show CDR1 as MNHNS and CDR2 as SASEGT. The CDR3 runs to 11 residues. Here the CDR3 reads CATDTYNEQFF. For the CDR3, the DNA is TGTGCCACGGACACCTACAATGAGCAGTTCTTC.

This chain links TRBV6-5 with TRBJ2-1; 8 bases match TRBD2. The CDR3 is 14 amino acids. Germline V lookup: CDR1 MNHEY, CDR2 SVGAGI. V shed 0 bases, J shed 8 bases, and the junction held 3 bases outside the gene matches. The CDR3 nucleotides are TGTGCCAGCAGTTACTCGGGACTAGTCGATGAGCAGTTCTTC. It codes for CASSYSGLVDEQFF.

This chain uses TRBV5-1 with TRBJ2-5, with a tentative D call TRBD2 (7 bases). Trimming cost V 0 bases and J 5 bases, with 14 bases left between them. The germline V gene has CDR1 SGHRS and CDR2 YFSETQ. The CDR3 runs 15 residues. The CDR3 region is CASSLVRGAGETQYF. In DNA form, the CDR3 reads TGCGCCAGCAGCTTGGTCCGGGGGGCAGGGGAGACCCAGTACTTC. Using reference TRBV5-1 and TRBJ2-5 for the parts outside the CDR3, the full variable domain is KAGVTQTPRYLIKTRGQQVTLSCSPISGHRSVSWYQQTPGQGLQFLFEYFSETQRNKGNFPGRFSGRQFSNSRSEMNVSTLELGDSALYLCASSLVRGAGETQYFGPGTRLLVL.

CDR3 residues: CAKRGQYNEQFF. In DNA, the CDR3 is TGTGCCAAAAGGGGACAGTACAATGAGCAGTTCTTC. The chain is built from TRBV19 and TRBJ2-1, with 7 positions matching TRBD1. With 10 bases clipped from V and 4 bases from J, the junction kept 4 bases outside the gene matches. The CDR3 is 12 residues long. The germline CDR1 and CDR2 sequences are LNHDA and SQIVND (reference sequence).

The V and J genes are TRBV5-1 and TRBJ1-2; a weak D match, TRBD1 (5 bases). The CDR3 is 13 amino acids. Looked up from germline, CDR1 is SGHRS and CDR2 is YFSETQ. Trimming took off 0 bases at V and 6 bases at J, with 9 bases between the two ends. The CDR3 sequence is CASSLAGTDGYTF. The CDR3, as DNA: TGCGCCAGCAGCTTGGCCGGGACCGATGGCTACACCTTC.

This clone was seen just once. The chain joins TRBV9 to TRBJ2-1, with TRBD1 matching over 9 bases. Germline V gene sequence: CDR1 SGDLS, CDR2 YYNGEE. Trimming at V came to 4 bases and at J to 1 base, leaving 3 bases not matched to a gene. CDR3 length equals 15 residues. In DNA form, the CDR3 reads TGTGCCAGCAGCTCCGGGACAGGGTCCTACAATGAGCAGTTCTTC. This sequence encodes CASSSGTGSYNEQFF.

This clone is a singleton in its sample. This rearrangement joins TRBV27 to TRBJ1-6; D unresolved. V lost 3 bases to trimming and J lost 2 bases, with 5 bases between them. The CDR3 runs to 14 residues. The germline V gene has CDR1 MNHEY and CDR2 SMNVEV (reference sequence). CDR3: CASSLVPYNSPLHF. Written as DNA, the CDR3 is TGTGCCAGCAGTTTGGTGCCCTATAATTCACCCCTCCACTTT.

This clone appeared a single time. The chain has TRBV14 and TRBJ2-3; D is unresolved. CDR3 length: 16 amino acids. The germline V and J ends were trimmed by 1 base and 1 base, with 12 bases remaining between them. Germline CDR1 and CDR2: SGHDN and FVKESK. The CDR3 DNA sequence: TGTGCCAGCAGCCAAGTAGCAGGTCGAGGCACAGATACGCAGTATTTT. Encoded protein: CASSQVAGRGTDTQYF. Full variable domain (outside the CDR3, taken from reference TRBV14 and TRBJ2-3): EAGVTQFPSHSVIEKGQTVTLRCDPISGHDNLYWYRRVMGKEIKFLLHFVKESKQDESGMPNNRFLAERTGGTYSTLKVQPAELEDSGVYFCASSQVAGRGTDTQYFGPGTRLTVL.

Only a few counts were recorded for this clone. The V and J genes are TRBV28 and TRBJ1-2, with a possible D match to TRBD1 (6 bases). Trimming removed 6 bases from V and 3 bases from J, with 14 bases in between. This CDR3 has 14 residues. Germline V CDR1 and CDR2: MDHEN, SYDVKM. The CDR3 region is CASRPDRNDYGYTF. DNA of the CDR3: TGTGCCAGCAGACCCGACAGGAATGACTATGGCTACACCTTC.

The table lists this clone with a count of one. In DNA, the CDR3 is TGTGCCATCAGTGAGAGGCAGAACACTGAAGCTTTCTTT. Encoded protein: CAISERQNTEAFF. The gene calls are TRBV10-3 and TRBJ1-1; D gene uncertain. Per the germline V gene, CDR1 is ENHRY and CDR2 is SYGVKD. V was cut by 2 bases and J by 1 base, with 5 bases left in between. The CDR3 loop spans 13 amino acids.

The chain has TRBV6-6 and TRBJ2-3; 9 nucleotides align to TRBD1. V shed 6 bases and J 2 bases; nucleotides not matched to a gene: 3. The germline V gene encodes CDR1 MNHNY and CDR2 SVGAGI (reference sequence). CDR3 size: 14 residues. Here the CDR3 reads CASSLQGATDTQYF. As DNA, the CDR3 is TGTGCCAGCAGCCTACAGGGGGCCACAGATACGCAGTATTTT.

This clone was seen just once. CDR3 DNA: TGTGCCAGCAGCCGACTGAGCTCTGGAAACACCATATATTTT. Protein sequence: CASSRLSSGNTIYF. The chain links TRBV2 to TRBJ1-3; D is unclear. This CDR3 spans 14 amino acids. V gave up 6 bases and J gave up 0 bases, with 9 bases separating them. Looked up from germline, CDR1 is SNHLY and CDR2 is FYNNEI. Complete variable domain (other parts from reference TRBV2 and TRBJ1-3): EPEVTQTPSHQVTQMGQEVILRCVPISNHLYFYWYRQILGQKVEFLVSFYNNEISEKSEIFDDQFSVERPDGSNFTLKIRSTKLEDSAMYFCASSRLSSGNTIYFGEGSWLTVV.